One T cell receptor (beta chain) is described in this entry. The antigen remains unidentified. The study drew donors from healthy Caucasian individuals in Russia aged roughly 6 to 90. There were at least 6 micrograms of total RNA extracted from every sample. These data come from a study of blood T cells in healthy people across ages. Notes on the study in general: There was no known CMV status for donors, so expanded clonotype changes were possibly confounded. More naive CD4+ cells and higher diversity were found in long-lived than in aged donors.

Alongside a J-beta primer mix, a sample-barcoded 5' primer served in a second PCR lasting roughly 6 to 11 cycles. TCRdb fed the 5' RACE reads into MiXCR, producing one record per CDR3 protein. The table shows just over 1 million distinct CDR3 sequences, with 35% to 55% occurring only once. The CDR3 is 15 residues long. V lost 8 bases and J lost 5; bases outside the gene matches: 10. The chain joins TRBV12-3 or TRBV12-4 to TRBJ2-3, with TRBD2 identical over 10 bases. The sequence came from a woman aged 55-70 years in good health. The sequencing input was blood. CDR3 protein: CASRKREGHRDTQYF. For the CDR3, the DNA is TGTGCCAGCCGAAAGCGGGAGGGCCATCGAGATACGCAGTATTTT.